A selection of T cell receptor beta chains follows, all from one sample in a study of blood T cell repertoires in COVID-19. The protocol was immunoSEQ multiplex PCR, while the TCRdb copy is restricted to in-frame clones and leaves out a portion. This sample has 250,000 or so clones, with roughly 86% found just once. Sequencing used peripheral blood. The receptors originated from a man between 40 and 49 years old with active or convalescent COVID-19. CDR3s include the opening cysteine and the closing phenylalanine or tryptophan. D genes are given only for firm matches. Some rows mark clone size as missing; the rest say once, few, many or name a class of expanded clone.

d_call clone_size j_call v_call cdr3_nt cdr3_aa
TRBD2 once TRBJ2-7 TRBV2 TGTGCCACTAAGAATAGAGGGACTACCTCCTACGAGCAGTACTTC CATKNRGTTSYEQYF
- - TRBJ1-5 TRBV10-3 TGTGCCATCAGGCTGGGGTGGGAGGGCAATCAGCCCCAGCATTTT CAIRLGWEGNQPQHF
- - TRBJ1-3 TRBV7-2 TGTGCCAGCAGCGTTGCAGGGTCCAGAAGCTCTGGAAACACCATATATTTT CASSVAGSRSSGNTIYF
- - TRBJ1-1 TRBV30 TGTGCCTGGGATAGGGGCATGAACACTGAAGCTTTCTTT CAWDRGMNTEAFF
- few TRBJ2-1 TRBV5-1 TGCGCCAGCAGCTCCGAAACTAGCTCCTACAATGAGCAGTTCTTC CASSSETSSYNEQFF
- once TRBJ1-6 TRBV2 TGTGCCAGCAGTCCTTCCCCCCAGGGGCTCTATAATTCACCCCTCCACTTT CASSPSPQGLYNSPLHF
TRBD1 - TRBJ1-1 TRBV4-1 TGCGCCAGCAGCCAAGAATGGGACAGGGGGCCGTGGACTGAAGCTTTCTTT CASSQEWDRGPWTEAFF
TRBD2 - TRBJ2-7 TRBV27 TGTGCCAGCAGTTCCAGGGAGGGGAGCTCCTACGAGCAGTACTTC CASSSREGSSYEQYF
TRBD2 - TRBJ2-3 TRBV5-1 TGCGCCAGCAGCTTGATTAGCGGGGGGACCGCAGATACGCAGTATTTT CASSLISGGTADTQYF
- - TRBJ1-2 TRBV28 TGTGCCAGCAGTGGCAGGCCTAAGGGCTACACCTTC CASSGRPKGYTF
TRBD1 - TRBJ2-6 TRBV5-1 TGCGCCAGCAGCTTGGGGACAGGGGGCTCTGGGGCCAACGTCCTGACTTTC CASSLGTGGSGANVLTF
TRBD1 - TRBJ2-7 TRBV5-1 TGCGCCAGCAGCCCACAGGGGCTTTACGAGCAGTACTTC CASSPQGLYEQYF
- - TRBJ1-1 TRBV30 TGTGCCTGGCGACGAACAGGGAACACTGAAGCTTTCTTT CAWRRTGNTEAFF
TRBD2 once TRBJ2-5 TRBV10-3 TGTGCCATCAGTGGACCGGGACTACAAGAGACCCAGTACTTC CAISGPGLQETQYF
- - TRBJ1-1 TRBV25-1 TGTGCCAGCAGTGTCGGGAACACTGAAGCTTTCTTT CASSVGNTEAFF
- - TRBJ2-1 TRBV19 TGTGCCAGTAGTATAGTAGGCAGGGGAAATGAGCAGTTCTTC CASSIVGRGNEQFF
- - TRBJ1-1 TRBV3-1/TRBV3-2 TGTGCCAGCAGCCCTAGGACACAGAACACTGAAGCTTTCTTT CASSPRTQNTEAFF
- once TRBJ2-7 TRBV24-1 TGTGCCACCAGTGGCGCGGAGGACGAGCAGTACTTC CATSGAEDEQYF
- - TRBJ1-1 TRBV19 TGTGCCAGTGAGCCCTACTTTGGCACTGAAGCTTTCTTT CASEPYFGTEAFF
- - TRBJ1-5 TRBV5-6 TGTGCCAGCAGCTTGGCCGGAGAGCAGCCCCAGCATTTT CASSLAGEQPQHF
TRBD1 few TRBJ2-7 TRBV7-9 TGTGCCAGCAGCCCCGCAATCCGGGACAGTAACGAGCAGTACTTC CASSPAIRDSNEQYF
- - TRBJ1-1 TRBV9 TGTGCCAGCAGCGTAGGCAGGCCGAACACTGAAGCTTTCTTT CASSVGRPNTEAFF
- - TRBJ2-5 TRBV6-5 TGTGCCAGCAGTTACCGACAGCCGTACCAAGAGACCCAGTACTTC CASSYRQPYQETQYF
TRBD1 - TRBJ2-6 TRBV19 TGTGCCAGTAGCCACGGGACAGGTCCTGGGGCCAACGTCCTGACTTTC CASSHGTGPGANVLTF
- - TRBJ1-5 TRBV3-1/TRBV3-2 TGTGCCAGCAGCCAGGGGGGTTTAATCCAGCCCCAGCATTTT CASSQGGLIQPQHF
- - TRBJ1-1 TRBV7-8 TGTGCCAGCAGCGCGCTGGCTTATGGGGCCCCGGGGGTCTCTGAAGCTTTCTTT CASSALAYGAPGVSEAFF
- - TRBJ2-1 TRBV2 TGTGCCAGCAGTCGCGAGTGGGACTCTCTCAATGAGCAGTTCTTC CASSREWDSLNEQFF
- few TRBJ1-2 TRBV30 TGTGCCTGGAGTCGGGGGGACTATGGCTACACCTTC CAWSRGDYGYTF
- - TRBJ2-5 TRBV7-8 TGTGCCAGCAGCTCCACTCCAAACAGTCGTGAGACCCAGTACTTC CASSSTPNSRETQYF
TRBD2 - TRBJ2-1 TRBV5-1 TGCGCCAGCAGCTTGGCCCTAGCGGACCAGTTCTTC CASSLALADQFF
TRBD2 - TRBJ2-1 TRBV4-2 TGTGCCAGCAGCCAAGATCCGGGCGGGAGGGGGGAGTTCTTC CASSQDPGGRGEFF
TRBD1 - TRBJ2-7 TRBV2 TGTGCCAGCAGGGTCGACAGGGGTATTATTAACGAGCAGTACTTC CASRVDRGIINEQYF
- - TRBJ2-2 TRBV5-4 TGTGCCAGCAGCAAGGATTGGGTAGCCACCGGGGAGCTGTTTTTT CASSKDWVATGELFF
- - TRBJ2-7 TRBV7-9 TGTGCCATCACTGACGACAGGACCTACGAGCAGTACTTC CAITDDRTYEQYF
TRBD1 - TRBJ1-2 TRBV11-2 TGTGCCATCGTGGAGGGGGCATCATATGGCTACACCTTC CAIVEGASYGYTF
TRBD1 - TRBJ2-3 TRBV24-1 TGTGCCACCAGTGATCTGGGACAGGGTCCCACAGATACGCAGTATTTT CATSDLGQGPTDTQYF
- - TRBJ1-1 TRBV19 TGTGCCAGTAGTCCGCGGGGGCCCGAGGCAGCTTTCTTT CASSPRGPEAAFF
TRBD2 - TRBJ2-1 TRBV30 TGTGCCTGGACCCTTAGCGGGGGGGCCTCGAATGAGCAGTTCTTC CAWTLSGGASNEQFF
- - TRBJ2-1 TRBV9 TGTGCCAGCAGCGGAACCCGGGACACCGCTGTCAATGAGCAGTTCTTC CASSGTRDTAVNEQFF
- - TRBJ2-7 TRBV12-3/TRBV12-4 TGTGCCAGCATGGGAAGGGGTTCCCACGAGCAGTACTTC CASMGRGSHEQYF
TRBD1 - TRBJ1-1 TRBV5-5 TGTGCCAGCAGCTTGCGGGGACAGTTTTTTGAAGCTTTCTTT CASSLRGQFFEAFF
- - TRBJ1-1 TRBV27 TGTGCCAGCAGTAGGGAGGGGAACACTGAAGCTTTCTTT CASSREGNTEAFF
- - TRBJ2-3 TRBV24-1 TGTGCCACCAGAGGACAGTTGGCAGATACGCAGTATTTT CATRGQLADTQYF
- - TRBJ2-7 TRBV30 TGTGCCTGGAAGGGGGTGGGGTTGAATCACGAGCAGTACTTC CAWKGVGLNHEQYF
TRBD1 - TRBJ1-1 TRBV20-1 TGCAGTGCTAGTTGGGACAGGATTATGAACACTGAAGCTTTCTTT CSASWDRIMNTEAFF
TRBD1 - TRBJ2-6 TRBV20-1 TGCAGTGCTAGTGTGACAGGGACTGGGGCCAACGTCCTGACTTTC CSASVTGTGANVLTF
- once TRBJ1-3 TRBV4-1 TGCGCCAGCAGCCAAGAGGGGGCTGCTGGAAACACCATATATTTT CASSQEGAAGNTIYF
TRBD1 once TRBJ2-3 TRBV27 TGTGCCAGCAGCCCTACAGGGGGCTCAGATACGCAGTATTTT CASSPTGGSDTQYF
- - TRBJ2-7 TRBV5-4 TGTGCCAGCAGCCCCCGAGATCTAGATTCCAAGCAGTACTTC CASSPRDLDSKQYF
- - TRBJ1-2 TRBV28 TGTGCCAGCAGTCCATCGGCCGGGAGGACCTATGGCTACACCTTC CASSPSAGRTYGYTF
- - TRBJ2-3 TRBV5-6 TGTGCCAGCAGCTACCCTCCTAGCCCAGATACGCAGTATTTT CASSYPPSPDTQYF
- - TRBJ1-4 TRBV2 TGTGCCAGCAGCCAGGAGGGTGGGAAAACAACTAATGAAAAACTGTTTTTT CASSQEGGKTTNEKLFF
TRBD1 few TRBJ1-1 TRBV7-8 TGTGCCAGCAGCGTTACAGGGGGGCCTGGGGCTGAAGCTTTCTTT CASSVTGGPGAEAFF